Listed below are T cell receptor beta chains from one sample, sequenced in a study of blood T cell repertoires in COVID-19. Clones were read by immunoSEQ multiplex PCR, and TCRdb kept only the in-frame ones, dropping some. The repertoire includes about 120,000 clones, about nine tenths of them detected once, and 1.8% sits in the top ten. What was sequenced was peripheral blood. All receptors derive from a human donor with active COVID-19. The donor label of this sample is uncertain. Both conserved end residues are part of each CDR3. A D gene is named only where the DNA matches it firmly. The listing skips clone size in some rows; elsewhere it reads once, few, many or a size class.

j_gene: TRBJ1-2; d_gene: -; abundance: -; v_gene: TRBV10-3; CDR3aa: CAISPGGAEAWYGYTF; CDR3nt: TGTGCCATCTCCCCGGGAGGGGCTGAAGCTTGGTATGGCTACACCTTC
j_gene: TRBJ1-1; d_gene: TRBD1; abundance: -; v_gene: TRBV10-3; CDR3aa: CAISVGTGGLPNTEAFF; CDR3nt: TGTGCCATCAGTGTTGGGACAGGGGGCCTCCCGAACACTGAAGCTTTCTTT
j_gene: TRBJ2-7; d_gene: TRBD1; abundance: -; v_gene: TRBV19; CDR3aa: CASSVPGTGLSEQYF; CDR3nt: TGTGCCAGTAGTGTACCCGGGACAGGGCTTTCCGAGCAGTACTTC
j_gene: TRBJ1-6; d_gene: TRBD1; abundance: few; v_gene: TRBV4-1; CDR3aa: CASSPPPGTGESPLHF; CDR3nt: TGCGCCAGCAGCCCCCCGCCCGGGACAGGGGAATCACCCCTCCACTTT
j_gene: TRBJ1-2; d_gene: -; abundance: -; v_gene: TRBV5-5; CDR3aa: CASSIRDIPYGYTF; CDR3nt: TGTGCCAGCAGCATACGGGACATTCCCTATGGCTACACCTTC
j_gene: TRBJ2-7; d_gene: -; abundance: -; v_gene: TRBV18; CDR3aa: CASSPPMQTKQYF; CDR3nt: TGTGCCAGCTCACCACCGATGCAAACAAAGCAGTACTTC
j_gene: TRBJ2-7; d_gene: -; abundance: few; v_gene: TRBV6-5; CDR3aa: CATGSLWEQYF; CDR3nt: TGTGCCACCGGGTCCCTTTGGGAGCAGTACTTC
j_gene: TRBJ2-7; d_gene: TRBD2; abundance: -; v_gene: TRBV7-8; CDR3aa: CASSLDERGADYEQYF; CDR3nt: TGTGCCAGCAGCTTAGACGAGCGGGGGGCCGACTACGAGCAGTACTTC
j_gene: TRBJ2-7; d_gene: -; abundance: -; v_gene: TRBV5-4; CDR3aa: CASSLRGRAYEQYF; CDR3nt: TGTGCCAGCAGCCTGCGGGGCCGAGCCTACGAGCAGTACTTC
j_gene: TRBJ2-1; d_gene: -; abundance: -; v_gene: TRBV10-2; CDR3aa: CASSEPMGGGILNEQFF; CDR3nt: TGCGCCAGCAGTGAGCCCATGGGTGGCGGTATTTTGAATGAGCAGTTCTTC
j_gene: TRBJ1-3; d_gene: -; abundance: once; v_gene: TRBV5-4; CDR3aa: CASSLDGGNTIYF; CDR3nt: TGTGCCAGCAGCTTGGACGGTGGAAACACCATATATTTT
j_gene: TRBJ2-5; d_gene: TRBD1; abundance: -; v_gene: TRBV24-1; CDR3aa: CATSQGTGQETQYF; CDR3nt: TGTGCCACCAGCCAAGGGACAGGCCAAGAGACCCAGTACTTC
j_gene: TRBJ1-4; d_gene: TRBD1; abundance: -; v_gene: TRBV6-5; CDR3aa: CASSYDRGPTNEKLFF; CDR3nt: TGTGCCAGCAGCTACGACAGGGGGCCAACTAATGAAAAACTGTTTTTT
j_gene: TRBJ1-2; d_gene: -; abundance: -; v_gene: TRBV12-3/TRBV12-4; CDR3aa: CASSFGHNYGYTF; CDR3nt: TGTGCCAGCAGTTTTGGGCACAACTATGGCTACACCTTC
j_gene: TRBJ2-2; d_gene: -; abundance: -; v_gene: TRBV7-6; CDR3aa: CASSRPGVNTGELFF; CDR3nt: TGTGCCAGCAGCCGCCCGGGAGTGAACACCGGGGAGCTGTTTTTT